These T cell receptor beta chains were read from a single sample in a study of vaccination and CD4 T cells after COVID-19. These receptors have no identified antigens. MiXCR was run by TCRdb on the PCR reads, yielding one entry per CDR3 protein. The profile shows about 22,000 distinct CDR3 sequences, about 38% of them singletons. Sequencing used CD4+ T cells from blood, cultured in vitro, obtained before SARS-CoV-2 vaccination. All receptors derive from a human donor who had recovered from COVID-19. Both conserved end residues are trimmed from each CDR3.

v_call	j_call	cdr3_aa
TRBV19	TRBJ2-7	ASSNRQGAGAYEQY
TRBV19	TRBJ2-1	ASSTGTSGNYNEQF
TRBV24-1	TRBJ2-3	ATSDHGADTQY
TRBV12-3/TRBV12-4	TRBJ2-2	ATTGTPSNTGELF
TRBV11-1	TRBJ1-1	ASSYGTLTNTEAF
TRBV11-2	TRBJ1-1	ASSMSRLTEAF
TRBV11-3	TRBJ1-2	ASSLDRGPNYGYT
TRBV6-1	TRBJ1-3	ASIGGNTIY
TRBV11-1	TRBJ1-2	ASSAYRDSHGYT
TRBV6-2/TRBV6-3	TRBJ2-5	ASNRGIRRNQETQY
TRBV9	TRBJ1-2	ASSVGGVGHYGYT
TRBV28	TRBJ1-3	ASRSQGYSGNTIY
TRBV2	TRBJ1-1	ASTVDRGLQNTEAF
TRBV28	TRBJ2-2	ASQKGLAGVGELF
TRBV7-8	TRBJ2-3	ASSLALGLVEDTQY
TRBV11-2	TRBJ2-2	ASSSSGGNTGELF
TRBV27	TRBJ2-1	ASRERSSYNEQF
TRBV7-9	TRBJ1-1	ASSYAGGNTEAF
TRBV7-2	TRBJ2-3	ASSSRREARTDTQY
TRBV6-2/TRBV6-3	TRBJ2-1	ASSPESGGEQF
TRBV27	TRBJ1-1	ASSLGPRRHTEAF
TRBV20-1	TRBJ1-5	SAKSSINQPQH
TRBV6-1	TRBJ2-7	ASSDGLVGEQY
TRBV6-2/TRBV6-3	TRBJ1-6	ASSSGQTSYNSPLH
TRBV20-1	TRBJ2-4	SARGELGGFLAKNIQY
TRBV12-3/TRBV12-4	TRBJ1-2	ASSLAKGGYT
TRBV5-1	TRBJ2-5	ASSPGSAVAETQY
TRBV6-5	TRBJ1-3	ASSSRQITSGNTIY
TRBV28	TRBJ2-3	ASRTGGVSTDTQY
TRBV6-1	TRBJ2-7	ASSLTGYHEQY
TRBV30	TRBJ1-6	AWKFRGPYNSPLH
TRBV3-1	TRBJ2-5	ASSQFRVAAQETQY
TRBV6-1	TRBJ2-5	ASSEAPRLETQY
TRBV20-1	TRBJ2-1	SARGAYNEQF
TRBV19	TRBJ1-1	ASSLRGQGTEAF
TRBV28	TRBJ1-6	ASSTPTGGSNSPLH
TRBV20-1	TRBJ2-1	SLKVAGGPWNEQF
TRBV7-9	TRBJ1-3	ASSLAGGPGN
TRBV30	TRBJ2-1	AWTRDSFNNEQF
TRBV5-4	TRBJ2-3	ASSSLRGGRDTQY
TRBV7-2	TRBJ1-2	ASSFMGSRNYGYT